Listed below are T cell receptor beta chains from one sample, sequenced in a study of CD8 T cells in ankylosing spondylitis. TCRdb called the 5' RACE reads again in MiXCR, with one record for every CDR3 protein. The table records approximately 440,000 distinct CDR3 sequences, approximately 17% of them present only once. Sequencing was done on a sample of blood, either unsorted or a sorted T cell fraction (not recorded which). The receptors stem from a male donor with ankylosing spondylitis. Each CDR3 is given with its conserved first and last residue.

J gene	V gene	CDR3 protein
TRBJ2-7	TRBV4-1	CASSQDRASGFYEQYF
TRBJ2-7	TRBV11-2	CASSLVGTGGASYEQYF
TRBJ2-7	TRBV20-1	CSARLGGGPLFEQYF
TRBJ2-3	TRBV27	CASSRQGHSTDTQYF
TRBJ1-5	TRBV20-1	CSARDVGGPKGQPQHF
TRBJ2-1	TRBV5-1	CASTMRAGGYNEQFF
TRBJ2-7	TRBV4-1	CASSQDPATGTGPEEQYF
TRBJ1-1	TRBV9	CASTESWTGGLTKAFF
TRBJ2-1	TRBV6-2/TRBV6-3	CASHPSRDNEQFF
TRBJ1-4	TRBV9	CASSAQTGVPEKLFF
TRBJ1-1	TRBV4-1	CASSLKQSPTMSTEAFF
TRBJ1-1	TRBV12-3/TRBV12-4	CASSPQDTMNTEAFF
TRBJ1-1	TRBV12-3/TRBV12-4	CASSFGQPNTEAFF
TRBJ1-2	TRBV9	CASSPDRDDRSYTF
TRBJ1-2	TRBV20-1	CSARIDREAYGYTF
TRBJ1-1	TRBV29-1	CSVGAGPNTEAFF
TRBJ2-1	TRBV7-2	CASSLGDPKASEQFF
TRBJ2-5	TRBV20-1	CSAAGRGAQGETQYF
TRBJ2-7	TRBV4-2	CASSQGLTGTYEQYF
TRBJ1-1	TRBV25-1	CASIPGQNTEAFF
TRBJ1-5	TRBV10-3	CAISGDRVDQPQHF
TRBJ2-1	TRBV3-1	CASSDLGLDPNEQFF
TRBJ2-7	TRBV6-2/TRBV6-3	CASSYPAGYSYEQYF
TRBJ1-2	TRBV2	CASKREGQGYGGYTF
TRBJ2-5	TRBV29-1	CSVAGTGQETQYF
TRBJ2-2	TRBV20-1	CSARVTGTGELFF
TRBJ1-1	TRBV3-1	CASSQFQGAEAFF
TRBJ1-5	TRBV12-3/TRBV12-4	CASSPLWDRGYNQPQHF
TRBJ1-1	TRBV11-2	CASSWGARNTEAFF
TRBJ1-1	TRBV12-3/TRBV12-4	CASSTVAVEAFF
TRBJ2-3	TRBV18	CASRPTSGGDTQYF
TRBJ2-7	TRBV6-1	CASRGTGTGSYEQYF
TRBJ1-1	TRBV5-1	CASSYATGGNTEAFF
TRBJ2-7	TRBV20-1	CSAGPGLESYEQYF
TRBJ1-6	TRBV14	CASSRTWNSPLHF
TRBJ1-1	TRBV20-1	CSASGTGLLNTEAFF
TRBJ2-2	TRBV5-1	CASSQPGLAGGLNTGELFF
TRBJ2-7	TRBV27	CASSSYRGRFGQYF
TRBJ1-3	TRBV15	CATSRDKVGNTIYF